This passage covers 20 T cell receptor beta chains from one sample sequenced in a study of metastatic and nonmetastatic thyroid tumors. From the PCR reads, TCRdb re-called clones with MiXCR. The profile covers tens of thousands of clones, with about an eighth appearing a single time and 7% to 9.5% taken by the ten largest. Every patient was untreated before thyroid surgery. Sequencing input: blood. The receptor source for this set is a male donor with papillary thyroid cancer or a benign thyroid nodule (not recorded which). Some clones in this sample may be carry-over from other donors' samples.

This clone was found many times. The chain joins TRBV6-4 to TRBJ2-1; TRBD2 agrees at 8 bases. This CDR3 is built from 15 residues. The V gene's germline CDR1 is MRHNA and CDR2 SNTAGT. Trimming at V came to 4 bases and at J to 9 bases, leaving 11 bases not matched to a gene. The CDR3 loop reads CASSGIAGGGGEQFF. The DNA for the CDR3 is TGTGCCAGCAGTGGAATCGCGGGAGGAGGCGGTGAGCAGTTCTTC.

This chain links TRBV20-1 with TRBJ1-1; 7 positions match TRBD1. This CDR3 is built from 14 residues. The germline CDR1 and CDR2 sequences are DFQATT and SNEGSKA (reference sequence). Unmatched junction bases numbered 11, after V lost 7 bases and J lost 3 bases. The CDR3 reads CSVRRGRDYTEAFF. CDR3 coding DNA: TGCAGTGTAAGAAGGGGGCGAGATTACACTGAAGCTTTCTTT.

This clone was detected many times. The chain is built from TRBV6-5 and TRBJ1-6, with a tentative D call TRBD1 (5 bases). V was shortened by 0 bases and J by 8 bases, with 11 bases between the two germline ends. This CDR3 region has 15 residues. The germline V gene has CDR1 MNHEY and CDR2 SVGAGI. CDR3 bases: TGTGCCAGCAGTTACTCGGGGCGGCTGGATTCACCCCTCCACTTT. Its protein is CASSYSGRLDSPLHF.

This clone was detected ten times or more. The rearrangement uses TRBV6-4 and TRBJ2-1; weak D call: TRBD1 (5 bases). This CDR3 region has 13 residues. The V end lost 5 bases, the J end lost 3 bases, and 8 bases lay between the germline ends. Germline lookup yields CDR1 MRHNA and CDR2 SNTAGT. CDR3 sequence (DNA): TGTGCCAGCAGTTACGACAGCTACAATGAGCAGTTCTTC. Protein product: CASSYDSYNEQFF.

This clone was counted only a few times. The CDR3 nucleotides read TGTGCCTCCAATCCGGGACAGGGCTCCTACAATGAGCAGTTCTTC. As protein: CASNPGQGSYNEQFF. This chain links TRBV30 with TRBJ2-1, with 9 bases fitting TRBD1. The CDR3 consists of 15 residues. With V trimmed by 7 bases and J by 0 bases, 7 bases remained unmatched. The V gene's germline CDR1 is GTSNPN and CDR2 SVGIG (reference sequence).

The chain links TRBV20-1 to TRBJ2-7, with a tentative D call TRBD2 (5 bases). Germline V gene sequence: CDR1 DFQATT, CDR2 SNEGSKA (reference sequence). The CDR3 is made up of 13 amino acids. Between the trimmed V and J ends, which lost 6 bases and 3 bases, there was a span of 15 bases. The CDR3 nucleotides are TGCAGTGCCCGCACCCGTACTAGCTACGAGCAGTACTTC. Residues: CSARTRTSYEQYF.

This clone appeared a few times. The chain employs TRBV6-1 and TRBJ2-5, with 15 bases that match TRBD2. Germline loops: CDR1 MNHNS, CDR2 SASEGT. This CDR3 contains 19 residues. Trimming at V came to 1 base and at J to 4 bases, leaving 10 bases not matched to a gene. The CDR3 reads CASSEEIYGTSGRPETQYF. The CDR3 DNA reads TGTGCCAGCAGTGAAGAAATTTACGGGACTAGCGGGAGGCCAGAGACCCAGTACTTC.

A note on this clone: This may be a read error: a much more frequent sequence differs by one nucleotide. V gene TRBV4-2 combines with J gene TRBJ2-1; TRBD1 might be the D (6 bases). This CDR3 has 16 residues. CDR1 is LGHNA, CDR2 YNFKEQ, per germline. The DNA for the CDR3 is TGTTCCAGCAGTAGTGGGGGCGGGCGTAGTTACAATGAGCAGTTCTTC. Its protein product is CSSSSGGGRSYNEQFF.

This clone has ten or more counts. The gene calls are TRBV5-1 and TRBJ2-5, with 12 bases aligning to TRBD2. Losses at the gene ends were 4 bases for V and 5 bases for J; bases not matched to a gene: 9. CDR3 length equals 16 residues. Germline V lookup: CDR1 SGHRS, CDR2 YFSETQ. CDR3 sequence (DNA): TGCGCCAGCAGCCCTAGCGGGAGGGCCCTCGCGGAGACCCAGTACTTC. Its translation: CASSPSGRALAETQYF.

This clone is deemed medium-sized. The V call is TRBV28, the J call TRBJ1-3; possibly TRBD1 for D (5 bases). CDR1 and CDR2 (germline): MDHEN, SYDVKM. Deletions cut 2 bases from V and 2 bases from J, with 7 bases between. The CDR3 has 14 residues. This CDR3 reads CASSLQGTGNTIYF. The CDR3 DNA follows: TGTGCCAGCAGTTTACAGGGTACTGGAAACACCATATATTTT. The variable domain in full, completed from reference TRBV28 and TRBJ1-3, reads DVKVTQSSRYLVKRTGEKVFLECVQDMDHENMFWYRQDPGLGLRLIYFSYDVKMKEKGDIPEGYSVSREKKERFSLILESASTNQTSMYLCASSLQGTGNTIYFGEGSWLTVV.

This clone was seen many times. The V gene is TRBV7-2, the J gene TRBJ1-2, with a weak D call TRBD1 (5 bases). The CDR3 sequence is 13 residues long. Trimming stripped 5 bases from V and 8 bases from J, with 15 bases between. Germline values: CDR1 SGHTA, CDR2 FQGNSA. Here the CDR3 reads CASSPQGPGGYTF. In nucleotides, the CDR3 is TGTGCCAGCAGCCCTCAGGGTCCGGGGGGCTACACCTTC.

The sample holds a few counts of this clone. This chain uses TRBV28 with TRBJ1-1, with D unclear. CDR1 and CDR2 from the germline V gene are MDHEN and SYDVKM. The CDR3 runs 13 residues. V was pared by 7 bases and J by 5 bases, with 14 bases between. The chain's CDR3 is CASIPQVGTEAFF. In nucleotides, the CDR3 is TGTGCCAGCATCCCCCAGGTGGGGACTGAAGCTTTCTTT. Supplemented by reference TRBV28 and TRBJ1-1, the full variable domain reads DVKVTQSSRYLVKRTGEKVFLECVQDMDHENMFWYRQDPGLGLRLIYFSYDVKMKEKGDIPEGYSVSREKKERFSLILESASTNQTSMYLCASIPQVGTEAFFGQGTRLTVV.

This clone was recorded many times. The CDR3 coding sequence is TGCAGTGCTGACCTGGGGCAGGGGGCCCCTGGACCCAAGGACATTCAGTACTTC. Amino acids: CSADLGQGAPGPKDIQYF. J is TRBJ2-4 and V is TRBV20-1; TRBD1 matches at 8 bases. V dropped 5 bases and J dropped 8; count of bases not matched to a gene: 23. CDR1 DFQATT and CDR2 SNEGSKA come from the germline V gene (reference sequence). The CDR3 is made up of 18 amino acids.

This clone appeared many times. The chain uses TRBV3-1 and TRBJ2-7; maybe TRBD2 (7 bases). V lost 5 bases and J lost 6, with 20 bases in between. The CDR3 loop spans 15 amino acids. Germline V gene sequence: CDR1 LGHDT, CDR2 YNNKEL (reference sequence). The CDR3 sequence: CASSTSTRGALEQYF. The CDR3 DNA sequence: TGTGCCAGCAGCACATCCACACGGGGGGCTCTCGAGCAGTACTTC.

As regards this clone: This may stem from a read error, because a much larger clone lies one nucleotide away. The chain couples TRBV5-4 to TRBJ2-7, with 12 bases aligning to TRBD2. The CDR3 sequence is 16 residues long. The germline V gene has CDR1 SGHNT and CDR2 YYREEE (reference sequence). The ends lost 4 bases at V and 2 bases at J; junction bases unmatched: 7. The CDR3 loop is CASSRWTSGTTYEQYF. CDR3 sequence (DNA): TGTGCCAGCAGCCGATGGACTAGCGGGACCACCTACGAGCAGTACTTC.

The genes are TRBV4-1 and TRBJ2-5, with a weak D call TRBD1 (5 bases). Germline V gene data show CDR1 as MGHRA and CDR2 as YSYEKL. The CDR3 totals 14 residues. Trimming took off 0 bases at V and 4 bases at J, with 9 bases between the two ends. CDR3 region: CASSQEAGLETQYF. The CDR3 coding sequence is TGCGCCAGCAGCCAAGAGGCAGGGCTAGAGACCCAGTACTTC.

Many counts were recorded for this clone. V gene TRBV28 combines with J gene TRBJ1-1, with 9 positions matching TRBD1. V lost 2 bases to trimming and J lost 11 bases; unmatched junction nucleotides: 6. Germline-derived CDR1 and CDR2 are MDHEN and SYDVKM. The CDR3 loop spans 13 amino acids. As DNA, the CDR3 is TGTGCCAGCAGTTTAGACAGGGGGGACGGGGCTTTCTTT. The encoded protein is CASSLDRGDGAFF.

This clone was counted ten times or more. This chain joins TRBV14 and TRBJ1-5; D gene ambiguous. Trimming shortened V by 0 bases and J by 0 bases, and 21 bases separated the two germline ends. CDR3 length: 20 amino acids. Germline values: CDR1 SGHDN, CDR2 FVKESK. CDR3 in amino acids: CASSQDTTSAGNYSNQPQHF. The CDR3 DNA reads TGTGCCAGCAGCCAAGACACCACCTCTGCGGGGAACTATAGCAATCAGCCCCAGCATTTT.

In its sample, this clone was seen a few times. This may stem from a read error, because a much larger clone lies one nucleotide away. The sample carries other DNA sequences with the same CDR3. The CDR3 region is CASSPGGSLFF. As DNA, the CDR3 is TGTGCCAGCAGCCCAGGGGGTTCTCTGTTCTTC. V gene TRBV7-9 combines with J gene TRBJ2-1; 7 bases map to TRBD1. The CDR3 has 11 amino acids. V gave up 5 bases and J gave up 15 bases; unmatched junction bases: 7. Germline V gives CDR1 SEHNR, CDR2 FQNEAQ (reference sequence).

A note on this clone: Being one base from a much bigger clone, this may be a read error. The rearrangement links TRBV11-1 to TRBJ2-1, with 8 bases lining up with TRBD2. This CDR3 contains 15 residues. Germline lookup yields CDR1 SGHAT and CDR2 FQDESV (reference sequence). The CDR3, as DNA: TGTGCCAGCAGCACCCTACTAGCGGCATACAATGATCAGTTCTTC. It encodes CASSTLLAAYNDQFF.